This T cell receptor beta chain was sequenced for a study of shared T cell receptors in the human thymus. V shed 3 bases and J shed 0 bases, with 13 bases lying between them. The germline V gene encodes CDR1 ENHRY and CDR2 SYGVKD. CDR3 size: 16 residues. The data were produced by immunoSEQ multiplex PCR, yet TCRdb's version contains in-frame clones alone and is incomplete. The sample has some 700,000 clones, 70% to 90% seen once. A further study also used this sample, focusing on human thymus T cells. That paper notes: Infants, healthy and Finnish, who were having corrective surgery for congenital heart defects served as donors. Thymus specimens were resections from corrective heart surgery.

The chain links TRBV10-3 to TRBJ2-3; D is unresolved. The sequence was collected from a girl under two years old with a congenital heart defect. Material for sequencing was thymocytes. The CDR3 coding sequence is TGTGCCATCAGTGATTTAAACAGATCTAGCACAGATACGCAGTATTTT. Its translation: CAISDLNRSSTDTQYF.